The 30 T cell receptor beta chains in this list originate from one sample, sequenced in a study of Graves' ophthalmopathy and Graves' hyperthyroidism. Amplified material comprised TCR beta CDR3 regions derived from RNA transcripts. After a first-round RT-PCR with HTBI primers, a second-round multiplex PCR was run. From the multiplex PCR reads, TCRdb called clonotypes with MiXCR, one entry per CDR3 protein. The table lists about 480,000 distinct CDR3 sequences, 14% of them singletons. The specimen sequenced was blood. The receptors originated from a woman under 40 with Graves' ophthalmopathy.

At least ten counts were recorded for this clonotype. This sequence joins TRBV2 and TRBJ2-5, with 8 nucleotides matching TRBD1. V was clipped by 6 bases and J by 0 bases; unmatched bases: 6. The germline CDR1 and CDR2 sequences are SNHLY and FYNNEI. The length of the CDR3 is 15 residues. This chain's CDR3 is CASSGGQAYQETQYF. As DNA, the CDR3 is TGTGCCAGCAGCGGGGGACAGGCGTACCAAGAGACCCAGTACTTC. The whole variable domain, filled in from reference TRBV2 and TRBJ2-5, reads EPEVTQTPSHQVTQMGQEVILRCVPISNHLYFYWYRQILGQKVEFLVSFYNNEISEKSEIFDDQFSVERPDGSNFTLKIRSTKLEDSAMYFCASSGGQAYQETQYFGPGTRLLVL.

The chain recombines TRBV20-1 with TRBJ1-1; no definite D call. The V gene lost 6 bases and the J gene lost 10 bases, with 12 bases spanning the gap. The CDR3 contains 10 residues. Germline values: CDR1 DFQATT, CDR2 SNEGSKA (reference sequence). The chain's CDR3 is CSALQWIAFF. Written as DNA, the CDR3 is TGCAGTGCCCTACAGTGGATAGCTTTCTTT.

This clonotype showed up many times. The chain joins TRBV28 to TRBJ1-5; D might be TRBD1 (5 bases). V was pared by 4 bases and J by 7 bases, with 11 bases between. Per germline, CDR1 MDHEN and CDR2 SYDVKM. This CDR3 comprises 13 residues. The CDR3 DNA reads as TGTGCCAGCAGTTCCGGGGGTAGGCAGCCCCAGCATTTT. Translation gives CASSSGGRQPQHF.

This clonotype appeared many times. V usage is TRBV30 and J usage is TRBJ1-1, with TRBD1 matching over 8 bases. The CDR3 spans 14 residues. Germline values: CDR1 GTSNPN, CDR2 SVGIG (reference sequence). V shed 4 bases and J 2 bases; nucleotides not matched to a gene: 6. The DNA for the CDR3 is TGTGCCTGGACTAAACAGGGGGGCAACACTGAAGCTTTCTTT. Translated, it gives CAWTKQGGNTEAFF.

As concerns this clonotype: No conserved phenylalanine or tryptophan ends this CDR3, so it is likely a read error. This sequence joins TRBV30 and TRBJ1-2; maybe TRBD1 (6 bases). The germline CDR1 and CDR2 sequences are GTSNPN and SVGIG (reference sequence). This CDR3 has 11 amino acids. The germline V and J ends were trimmed by 8 bases and 8 bases, with 15 bases remaining between them. The CDR3 is CARNTGLGYTL. CDR3 sequence (DNA): TGTGCCCGCAATACAGGGTTAGGCTACACCCTC.

This clonotype was recorded at least ten times. In nucleotides, the CDR3 is TGTGCCAGCAGTCTGGGCAGGGGTGGAAACACCATATATTTT. Translating it yields CASSLGRGGNTIYF. The chain employs TRBV12-3 or TRBV12-4 and TRBJ1-3; perhaps TRBD1 as D (6 bases). V lost 5 bases to trimming and J lost 3 bases, with 11 bases between them. The CDR3 extends over 14 amino acids.

The table lists this clonotype with a few counts. V is TRBV6-5 and J is TRBJ2-5; TRBD2 agrees at 7 bases. From germline, CDR1 is MNHEY and CDR2 SVGAGI. Unmatched junction bases numbered 3, after V lost 2 bases and J lost 3 bases. The CDR3 sequence is 14 residues long. The CDR3: CASSYGGEEETQYF. CDR3 bases: TGTGCCAGCAGTTACGGGGGGGAAGAAGAGACCCAGTACTTC.

This clonotype was detected only once. This rearrangement joins TRBV6-1 to TRBJ2-5; D gene unclear. The V and J ends lost 5 bases and 9 bases respectively, with 22 bases between them. The germline CDR1 and CDR2 sequences are MNHNS and SASEGT. There are 15 residues in the CDR3. CDR3 nucleotides: TGTGCCAGCAGTCTTCTGACACAACCCCTTACGGCCCAGTACTTC. This translates into CASSLLTQPLTAQYF.

This clonotype occurred a few times. The V gene is TRBV4-3, the J gene TRBJ1-3; 10 nucleotides match TRBD1. The CDR3 sequence is 22 residues long. Unmatched junction bases numbered 20, after V lost 3 bases and J lost 0 bases. The germline CDR1 and CDR2 sequences are LGHNA and YSLEER. The CDR3 DNA reads TGCGCCAGCAGCCAGCTGACCCCGGGACAGGGGCTACCTCTCCTCTCTGGAAACACCATATATTTT. It yields the protein CASSQLTPGQGLPLLSGNTIYF.

Many counts were recorded for this clonotype. The chain employs TRBV7-9 and TRBJ1-5; 11 positions match TRBD1. The germline V gene encodes CDR1 SEHNR and CDR2 FQNEAQ (reference sequence). The J segment lost 7 bases and the V segment lost 3 bases, leaving 5 bases of the junction unmatched. The CDR3 loop spans 15 amino acids. The CDR3 loop is CASSLGTGGWQPQHF. CDR3 bases: TGTGCCAGCAGCTTGGGGACAGGGGGGTGGCAGCCCCAGCATTTT.

This clonotype was picked up a small number of times. The chain has TRBV29-1 and TRBJ2-5; no clear D. There are 13 residues in the CDR3. Trimming took off 4 bases at V and 5 bases at J, with 14 bases between the two ends. Germline CDR1 SQVTM, CDR2 ANQGSEA. CDR3 amino acids: CSVVRWGRETQYF. In DNA form, the CDR3 reads TGCAGCGTTGTGAGGTGGGGTCGGGAGACCCAGTACTTC.

This clonotype was picked up many times. The chain uses TRBV15 and TRBJ2-7; 7 bases are a match to TRBD1. The CDR3 is 14 residues long. Germline CDR1 is LNHNV and CDR2 is YYDKDF (reference sequence). V was pared by 1 base and J by 5 bases, with 5 bases of the junction left unmatched. Here the CDR3 DNA reads TGTGCCACCAGCAGAGCGAGGACAGGAGACGAGCAGTACTTC. It encodes CATSRARTGDEQYF.

This clonotype was recorded many times. The chain carries TRBV28 and TRBJ2-7; unclear D gene. The V gene lost 5 bases and the J gene lost 4 bases, with 3 bases spanning the gap. This CDR3 is 10 amino acids long. Germline V gene data show CDR1 as MDHEN and CDR2 as SYDVKM. CDR3 coding DNA: TGTGCCAGCAGTCGATACGAGCAGTACTTC. This sequence encodes CASSRYEQYF. The variable domain in full, completed from reference TRBV28 and TRBJ2-7, reads DVKVTQSSRYLVKRTGEKVFLECVQDMDHENMFWYRQDPGLGLRLIYFSYDVKMKEKGDIPEGYSVSREKKERFSLILESASTNQTSMYLCASSRYEQYFGPGTRLTVT.

The chain couples TRBV2 to TRBJ1-1; 8 bases fit TRBD1. Germline CDR1 reads SNHLY; CDR2 reads FYNNEI. CDR3 size: 15 residues. Germline trimming cut 3 bases from V and 3 bases from J; bases unmatched to any gene: 6. This chain's CDR3 is CASSDSGGGYTEAFF. DNA of the CDR3: TGTGCCAGCAGTGATTCAGGGGGCGGTTACACTGAAGCTTTCTTT.

This clonotype has only a few counts. The rearrangement links TRBV7-2 to TRBJ1-6, with a possible D match to TRBD1 (5 bases). V lost 5 bases and J lost 9, with 17 bases in between. The CDR3 is 15 residues long. Per germline, CDR1 SGHTA and CDR2 FQGNSA. In DNA, the CDR3 is TGTGCCAGCAGCCATAAGAGGCCCCAGGGTTCACCCCTCCACTTT. Protein sequence: CASSHKRPQGSPLHF.

This clonotype was recorded many times. The chain links TRBV6-1 to TRBJ1-5; D gene uncertain. This CDR3 has 14 amino acids. Germline V gene data show CDR1 as MNHNS and CDR2 as SASEGT. The V gene lost 10 bases and the J gene lost 1 base, with 14 bases spanning the gap. The CDR3 sequence: CATGPHFSNQPQHF. CDR3 bases: TGTGCCACCGGGCCACATTTCAGCAATCAGCCCCAGCATTTT.

This clonotype has a count of ten or more. The V and J genes are TRBV6-2 or TRBV6-3 and TRBJ2-7, with D perhaps assigned TRBD1 or TRBD2 (5 bases each). The CDR3 has 12 amino acids. Germline assignment: CDR1 MNHEY and CDR2 SVGEGT. Trimming took off 6 bases at V and 5 bases at J, with 11 bases between the two ends. DNA for the CDR3: TGTGCCAGCAGACAAGGGACCCACGAGCAGTACTTC. Translated: CASRQGTHEQYF.

This clonotype was observed many times. The gene calls are TRBV12-3 or TRBV12-4 and TRBJ2-5, with 12 bases identical to TRBD2. The CDR3 totals 19 residues. Trimming removed 4 bases from V and 4 bases from J; junction bases left unmatched: 16. The chain's CDR3 is CASSSNLAGGPMYGETQYF. CDR3 bases: TGTGCCAGCAGTTCAAACCTAGCGGGAGGGCCGATGTATGGAGAGACCCAGTACTTC.

V is TRBV19 and J is TRBJ1-5; D is unresolved. The CDR3 runs 16 residues. CDR1 and CDR2 from the germline V gene are LNHDA and SQIVND (reference sequence). V lost 4 bases, J lost 0 bases, and 13 bases lay in between. The CDR3 coding sequence is TGTGCCAGTAGTAATCCCCGGGCAGCTAGCAATCAGCCCCAGCATTTT. This sequence encodes CASSNPRAASNQPQHF.

This chain links TRBV7-2 with TRBJ1-1; perhaps TRBD1 as D (6 bases). Between the trimmed V and J ends, which lost 5 bases and 1 base, there was a span of 14 bases. Germline CDR1 reads SGHTA; CDR2 reads FQGNSA. CDR3 length equals 15 residues. The CDR3 is CASSPRRGANTEAFF. In DNA, the CDR3 is TGTGCCAGCAGCCCCCGACGGGGGGCGAACACTGAAGCTTTCTTT.

This clonotype has just a few counts. The chain carries TRBV3-1 and TRBJ1-1; tentatively, D is TRBD1 (5 bases). V was pared by 1 base and J by 10 bases, with 10 bases between. Germline-derived CDR1 and CDR2 are LGHDT and YNNKEL (reference sequence). The length of the CDR3 is 12 residues. The CDR3 sequence: CASSQGGRGAFF. CDR3 in DNA: TGTGCCAGCAGCCAAGGGGGGAGGGGAGCTTTCTTT.

This clonotype was seen many times. This chain joins TRBV6-1 and TRBJ1-5, with D maybe TRBD1 (6 bases). V was pared by 5 bases and J by 4 bases, with 15 bases between. This CDR3 contains 15 residues. Germline V gives CDR1 MNHNS, CDR2 SASEGT. CDR3 loop: CASSQGSGRNQPQHF. CDR3 coding DNA: TGTGCCAGCAGTCAGGGGTCAGGACGAAATCAGCCCCAGCATTTT.

At least ten counts were recorded for this clonotype. The V gene is TRBV27, the J gene TRBJ1-1, with D tentatively TRBD1 (6 bases). Germline V lookup: CDR1 MNHEY, CDR2 SMNVEV (reference sequence). V lost 1 base to trimming and J lost 1 base, with 13 bases between them. The CDR3 runs to 16 residues. CDR3 amino acids: CASSLLGQSGNTEAFF. CDR3 in DNA: TGTGCCAGCAGTTTATTAGGACAGTCCGGGAACACTGAAGCTTTCTTT.

This clonotype was observed at least ten times. This chain links TRBV11-2 with TRBJ1-1; tentative D call: TRBD1 (5 bases). V was cut by 7 bases and J by 0 bases, with 15 bases left in between. The V gene's germline CDR1 is SGHAT and CDR2 FQNNGV. The CDR3 has 15 residues. CDR3 residues: CASTVGARVNTEAFF. The CDR3 bases are TGTGCCAGCACCGTAGGGGCCAGGGTGAACACTGAAGCTTTCTTT.

At least ten counts were recorded for this clonotype. The chain combines TRBV6-1 with TRBJ1-1; 8 bases line up with TRBD1. The CDR3 extends over 16 amino acids. Germline values: CDR1 MNHNS, CDR2 SASEGT. Unmatched junction bases numbered 7, after V lost 4 bases and J lost 0 bases. CDR3 DNA sequence: TGTGCCAGCAGTGCGTCAGGGGGCGTCGTGAACACTGAAGCTTTCTTT. The encoded protein is CASSASGGVVNTEAFF.

This rearrangement joins TRBV9 to TRBJ2-2; D possibly uses TRBD1 or TRBD2 (5 bases each). The germline V and J ends were trimmed by 2 bases and 0 bases, with 11 bases remaining between them. CDR3 length equals 16 residues. In germline, CDR1 is SGDLS, CDR2 YYNGEE. CDR3 bases: TGTGCCAGCAGCGTTCGAGGGGACGCGAACACCGGGGAGCTGTTTTTT. Protein product: CASSVRGDANTGELFF.

Regarding this clonotype: With a much larger clone just one base away, this may be a read error. This chain connects TRBV11-1 to TRBJ2-7; D is possibly TRBD1 or TRBD2 (6 bases each). V shed 5 bases and J shed 6 bases, with 11 bases lying between them. The CDR3 is 12 residues long. Germline assignment: CDR1 SGHAT and CDR2 FQDESV (reference sequence). CDR3 in amino acids: CASSRRGVEQYF. The CDR3 DNA follows: TGTGCCAGCAGCCGGAGGGGGGTCGAGCAGTACTTC.

This clonotype appeared many times. The chain is built from TRBV28 and TRBJ1-2; maybe TRBD1 (6 bases). CDR3 size: 14 residues. The V end lost 5 bases, the J end lost 5 bases, and 15 bases lay between the germline ends. The germline CDR1 and CDR2 sequences are MDHEN and SYDVKM. CDR3 nucleotides: TGTGCCAGCAGTCGCAACAGGGCGTATTATGGCTACACCTTC. Amino acid sequence: CASSRNRAYYGYTF.

This clonotype was counted at least ten times. This chain connects TRBV24-1 to TRBJ2-2; no clear D gene. The CDR3 contains 15 residues. The germline V and J ends were trimmed by 2 bases and 7 bases, with 13 bases remaining between them. Germline V gene lookup returns CDR1 KGHDR and CDR2 SFDVKD. CDR3 coding DNA: TGTGCCACCAGTGATTGGACCTTAGGTGGCGGGGAGCTGTTTTTT. Protein product: CATSDWTLGGGELFF.

The chain carries TRBV15 and TRBJ1-5; D uncertain. The germline gives CDR1 LNHNV, CDR2 YYDKDF (reference sequence). The CDR3 totals 17 residues. V was shortened by 0 bases and J by 0 bases, with 12 bases between the two germline ends. The CDR3: CATSRERAAYSNQPQHF. The DNA of the CDR3 is TGTGCCACCAGCAGAGAACGGGCAGCCTATAGCAATCAGCCCCAGCATTTT.